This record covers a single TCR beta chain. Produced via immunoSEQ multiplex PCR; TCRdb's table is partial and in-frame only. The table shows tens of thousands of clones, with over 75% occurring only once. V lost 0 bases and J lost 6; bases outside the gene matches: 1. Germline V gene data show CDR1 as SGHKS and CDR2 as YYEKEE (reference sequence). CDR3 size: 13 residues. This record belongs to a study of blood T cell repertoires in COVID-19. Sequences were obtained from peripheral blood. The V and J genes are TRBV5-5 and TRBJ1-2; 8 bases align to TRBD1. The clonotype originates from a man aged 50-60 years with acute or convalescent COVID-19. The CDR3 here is CASSLEQGDGYTF. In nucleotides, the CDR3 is TGTGCCAGCAGCTTGGAACAGGGGGATGGCTACACCTTC.